The 4 T cell receptor beta chains below were found in one sample sequenced in a study of OX40 agonist ivuxolimab in advanced cancers. Using immunoSEQ multiplex PCR, the repertoire was profiled, and TCRdb retains in-frame clones only, with some absent. The sample consists of tens of thousands of clones, 85% to 90% of them appearing once. Here the sequenced sample was CD4+ or CD8+ T cells sorted from blood, taken in a trial of the OX40 agonist ivuxolimab. These receptors all come from an adult with an advanced solid tumor such as melanoma, head and neck, liver or kidney cancer.

The rearrangement uses TRBV10-3 and TRBJ2-3; TRBD2 might be the D (6 bases). The CDR3 extends over 13 amino acids. Trimming left V 4 bases short and J 5 bases short, with 10 bases between. The germline V gene encodes CDR1 ENHRY and CDR2 SYGVKD. CDR3 loop: CAISGGRGDTQYF. CDR3 sequence (DNA): TGTGCCATCAGTGGCGGGCGGGGAGATACGCAGTATTTT.

This clone showed up just a few times. The V gene is TRBV23-1, the J gene TRBJ2-7; D remains ambiguous. TRBV23-1 is an ORF, with its function uncertain. The V end was cut by 4 bases, the J end by 9 bases, with 10 bases between. The CDR3 length is 11 residues. CDR3 bases: TGCGCCAGCAGTCTAAGGTTGGGGCAGTACTTC. Protein: CASSLRLGQYF.

The chain is built from TRBV7-3 and TRBJ2-3, with a weak D call TRBD1 (5 bases). Trimming stripped 5 bases from V and 6 bases from J, with 9 bases between. The germline CDR1 and CDR2 sequences are SGHTA and FQGTGA. The CDR3 is 12 residues long. Here the CDR3 reads CASSQGGDTQYF. As DNA, the CDR3 is TGTGCCAGCAGCCAGGGTGGCGATACGCAGTATTTT.

This sequence joins TRBV18 and TRBJ1-2; a possible D gene is TRBD1 (5 bases). CDR3 size: 15 residues. V lost 2 bases, J lost 0 bases, and 10 bases lay in between. Germline V gene data show CDR1 as KGHSH and CDR2 as LQKENI. The CDR3 spells CASSPGGTSNYGYTF. The CDR3 region has the DNA TGTGCCAGCTCACCAGGGGGGACCTCTAACTATGGCTACACCTTC.